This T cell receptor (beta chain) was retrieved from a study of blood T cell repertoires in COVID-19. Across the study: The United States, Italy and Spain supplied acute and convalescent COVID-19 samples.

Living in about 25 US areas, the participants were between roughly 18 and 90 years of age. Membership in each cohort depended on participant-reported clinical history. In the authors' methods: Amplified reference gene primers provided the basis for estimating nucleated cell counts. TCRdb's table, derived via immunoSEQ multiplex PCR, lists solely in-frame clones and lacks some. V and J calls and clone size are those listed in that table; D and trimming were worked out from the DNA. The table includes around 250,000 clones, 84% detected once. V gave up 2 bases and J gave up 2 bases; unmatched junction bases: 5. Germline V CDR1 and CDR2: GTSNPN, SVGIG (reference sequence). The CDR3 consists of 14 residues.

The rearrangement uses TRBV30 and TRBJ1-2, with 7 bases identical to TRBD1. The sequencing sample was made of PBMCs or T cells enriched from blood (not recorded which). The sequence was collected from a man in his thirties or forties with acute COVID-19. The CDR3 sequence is CAWSPLQGNYGYTF. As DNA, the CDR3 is TGTGCCTGGAGTCCATTACAGGGGAACTATGGCTACACCTTC.